The following is a T cell receptor (beta chain) sequence with its context. Its specificity is not known. Clones were read by immunoSEQ multiplex PCR, and TCRdb kept only the in-frame ones, dropping some. In the table there are 2 million to 2.5 million clones, under 97% of which are singletons. The data originate from a study of shared clonotypes between healthy human individuals. Study conclusions and caveats: The study drew on few donors, limiting represented genetic and exposure-history diversity.

This CDR3 has 18 amino acids. This clonotype was sampled from a man between 18 and 29 years old in good health. The V call is TRBV21-1, the J call TRBJ2-5; the tabulated D call, TRBD2, remains unverified against the DNA. TRBV21-1 is given as a pseudogene. The sample was naive CD4+ T cells sorted from blood. Specified subset: CD45RA+ positively selected. CDR3 coding DNA: TGTGCCAGCAGCAAAAATGAGGGAGGACTAGCGGGAGAAGAGACCCAGTACTTC. Translated: CASSKNEGGLAGEETQYF.